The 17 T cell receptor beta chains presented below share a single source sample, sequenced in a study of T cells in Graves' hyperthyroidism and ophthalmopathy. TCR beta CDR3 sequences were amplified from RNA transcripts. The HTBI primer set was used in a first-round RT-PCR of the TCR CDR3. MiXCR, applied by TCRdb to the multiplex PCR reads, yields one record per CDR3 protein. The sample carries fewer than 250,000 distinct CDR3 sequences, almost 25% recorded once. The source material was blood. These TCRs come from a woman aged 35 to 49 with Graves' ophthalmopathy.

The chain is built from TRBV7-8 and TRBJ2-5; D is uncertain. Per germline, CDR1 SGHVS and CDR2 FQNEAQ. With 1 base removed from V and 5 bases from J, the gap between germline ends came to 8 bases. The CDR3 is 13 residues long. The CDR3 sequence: CASSLVGFETQYF. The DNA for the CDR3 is TGTGCCAGCAGCTTAGTGGGATTTGAGACCCAGTACTTC.

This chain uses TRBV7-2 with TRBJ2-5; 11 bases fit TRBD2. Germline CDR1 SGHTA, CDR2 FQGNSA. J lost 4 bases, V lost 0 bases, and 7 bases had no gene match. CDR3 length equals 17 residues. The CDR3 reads CASSLARTSGFAETQYF. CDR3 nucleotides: TGTGCCAGCAGCTTAGCCCGGACTAGCGGGTTTGCAGAGACCCAGTACTTC.

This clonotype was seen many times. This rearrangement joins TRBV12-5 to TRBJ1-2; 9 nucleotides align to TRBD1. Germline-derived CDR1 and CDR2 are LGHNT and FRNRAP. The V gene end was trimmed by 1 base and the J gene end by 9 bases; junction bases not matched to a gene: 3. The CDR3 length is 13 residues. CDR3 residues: CASGLGTGARYTF. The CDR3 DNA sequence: TGTGCTAGTGGTTTGGGGACAGGGGCCCGCTACACCTTC.

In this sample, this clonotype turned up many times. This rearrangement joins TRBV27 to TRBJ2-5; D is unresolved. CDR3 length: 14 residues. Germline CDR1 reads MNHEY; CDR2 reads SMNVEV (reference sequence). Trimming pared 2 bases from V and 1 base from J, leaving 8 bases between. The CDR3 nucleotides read TGTGCCAGCAGTTTAGGATACGGCCAAGAGACCCAGTACTTC. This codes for CASSLGYGQETQYF.

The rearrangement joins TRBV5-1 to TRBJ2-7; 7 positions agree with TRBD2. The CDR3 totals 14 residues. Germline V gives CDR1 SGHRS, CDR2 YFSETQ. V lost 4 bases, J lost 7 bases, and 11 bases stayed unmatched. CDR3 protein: CASSRQASGREQYF. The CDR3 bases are TGCGCCAGCAGCCGGCAGGCTAGCGGCAGAGAGCAGTACTTC.

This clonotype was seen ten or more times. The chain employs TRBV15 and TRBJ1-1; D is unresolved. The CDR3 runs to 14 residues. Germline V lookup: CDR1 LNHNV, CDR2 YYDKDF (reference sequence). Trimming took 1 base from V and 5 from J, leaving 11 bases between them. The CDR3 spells CATSRAGMGTEAFF. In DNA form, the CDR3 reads TGTGCCACCAGCAGAGCGGGGATGGGAACTGAAGCTTTCTTT.

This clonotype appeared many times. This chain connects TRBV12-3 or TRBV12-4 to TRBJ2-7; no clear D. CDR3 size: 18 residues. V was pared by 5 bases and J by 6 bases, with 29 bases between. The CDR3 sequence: CASSPGLSGPPRPPEQYF. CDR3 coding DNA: TGTGCCAGCAGTCCCGGCCTCTCCGGGCCCCCGCGGCCGCCCGAGCAGTACTTC.

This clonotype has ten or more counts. CDR3 loop: CASSQAGDKDYEQYF. The CDR3, as DNA: TGTGCCAGCAGCCAAGCGGGGGATAAGGACTACGAGCAGTACTTC. V usage is TRBV3-1 and J usage is TRBJ2-7; a weak D match, TRBD2 (6 bases). With 1 base removed from V and 3 bases from J, the gap between germline ends came to 13 bases. Germline V gene lookup returns CDR1 LGHDT and CDR2 YNNKEL (reference sequence). This CDR3 is 15 amino acids long.

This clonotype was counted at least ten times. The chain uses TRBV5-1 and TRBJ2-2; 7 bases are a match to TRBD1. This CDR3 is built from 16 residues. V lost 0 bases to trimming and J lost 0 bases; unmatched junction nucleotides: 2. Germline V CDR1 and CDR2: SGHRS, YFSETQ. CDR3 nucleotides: TGCGCCAGCAGCTTGGCAGGGGGTGCGAACACCGGGGAGCTGTTTTTT. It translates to CASSLAGGANTGELFF.

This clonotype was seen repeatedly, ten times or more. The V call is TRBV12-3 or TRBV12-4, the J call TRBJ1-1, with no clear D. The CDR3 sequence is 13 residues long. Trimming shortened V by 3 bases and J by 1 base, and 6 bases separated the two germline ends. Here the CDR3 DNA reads TGTGCCAGCAGTTTCACAGAGAACACTGAAGCTTTCTTT. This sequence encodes CASSFTENTEAFF.

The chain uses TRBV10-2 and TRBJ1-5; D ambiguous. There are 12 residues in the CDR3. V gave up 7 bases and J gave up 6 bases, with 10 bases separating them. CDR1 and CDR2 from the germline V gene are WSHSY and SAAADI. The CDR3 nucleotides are TGCGCCAGCAAACAAGGTCCTCAGCCCCAGCATTTT. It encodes CASKQGPQPQHF.

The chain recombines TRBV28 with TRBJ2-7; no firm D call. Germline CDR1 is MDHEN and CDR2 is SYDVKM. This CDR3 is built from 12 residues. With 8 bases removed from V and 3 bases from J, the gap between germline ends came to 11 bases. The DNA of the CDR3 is TGTGCCAGCTCTTGGCAGTACTACGAGCAGTACTTC. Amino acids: CASSWQYYEQYF.

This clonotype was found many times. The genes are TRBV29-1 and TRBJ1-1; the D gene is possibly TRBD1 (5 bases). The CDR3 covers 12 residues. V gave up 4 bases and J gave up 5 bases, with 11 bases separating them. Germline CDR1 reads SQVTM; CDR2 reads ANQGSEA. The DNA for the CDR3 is TGCAGCGTTGGGGGGTTTAGGACTGAAGCTTTCTTT. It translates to CSVGGFRTEAFF.

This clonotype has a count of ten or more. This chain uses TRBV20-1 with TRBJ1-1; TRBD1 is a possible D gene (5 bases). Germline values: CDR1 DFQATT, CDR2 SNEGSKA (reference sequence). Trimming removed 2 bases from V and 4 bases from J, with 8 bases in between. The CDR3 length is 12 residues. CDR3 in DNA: TGCAGTGCTAGACTGGGGCCCACTGAAGCTTTCTTT. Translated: CSARLGPTEAFF.

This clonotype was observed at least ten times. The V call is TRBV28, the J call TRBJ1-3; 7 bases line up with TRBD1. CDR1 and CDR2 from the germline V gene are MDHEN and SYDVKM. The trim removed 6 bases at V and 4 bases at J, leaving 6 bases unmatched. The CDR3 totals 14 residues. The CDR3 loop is CASRPGQAGNTIYF. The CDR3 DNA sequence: TGTGCCAGCAGACCCGGACAGGCCGGAAACACCATATATTTT.

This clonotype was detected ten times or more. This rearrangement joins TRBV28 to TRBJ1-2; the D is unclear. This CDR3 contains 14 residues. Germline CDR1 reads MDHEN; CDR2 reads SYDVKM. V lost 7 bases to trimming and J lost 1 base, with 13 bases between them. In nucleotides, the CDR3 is TGTGCCAGCACCTTAGGCGGTTTTAACTATGGCTACACCTTC. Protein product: CASTLGGFNYGYTF.

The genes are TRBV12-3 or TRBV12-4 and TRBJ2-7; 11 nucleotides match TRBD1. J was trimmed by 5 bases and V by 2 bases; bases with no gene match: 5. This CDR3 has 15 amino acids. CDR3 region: CASSLLWTGGDEQYF. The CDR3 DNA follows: TGTGCCAGCAGTTTACTTTGGACAGGGGGCGACGAGCAGTACTTC.